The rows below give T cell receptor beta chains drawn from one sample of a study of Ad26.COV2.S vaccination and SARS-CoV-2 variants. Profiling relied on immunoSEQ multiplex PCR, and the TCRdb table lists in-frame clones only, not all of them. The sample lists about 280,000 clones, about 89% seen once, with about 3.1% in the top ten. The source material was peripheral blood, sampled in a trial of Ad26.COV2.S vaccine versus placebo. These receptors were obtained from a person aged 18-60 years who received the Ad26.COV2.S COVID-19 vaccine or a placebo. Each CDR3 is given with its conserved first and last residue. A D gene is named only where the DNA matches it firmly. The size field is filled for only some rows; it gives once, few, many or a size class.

CDR3 DNA: TGTGCCAGCAGCCATGGGGGGGAAGCTTTCTTT
CDR3 protein: CASSHGGEAFF
D gene: -
CDR3 length: 11
clone size: -
V gene: TRBV14
J gene: TRBJ1-1

CDR3 DNA: TGTGCCAGCTTTAGCAGCGGGAGTTCCTACAATGAGCAGTTCTTC
CDR3 protein: CASFSSGSSYNEQFF
D gene: TRBD2
CDR3 length: 15
clone size: -
V gene: TRBV28
J gene: TRBJ2-1

CDR3 DNA: TGTGCCAGCAGCGTAGGACAGGAGAACACTGAAGCTTTCTTT
CDR3 protein: CASSVGQENTEAFF
D gene: -
CDR3 length: 14
clone size: -
V gene: TRBV9
J gene: TRBJ1-1

CDR3 DNA: TGTGCCAGCAGTTTAGGTCCGGGATTTCGCACAGATACGCAGTATTTT
CDR3 protein: CASSLGPGFRTDTQYF
D gene: -
CDR3 length: 16
clone size: once
V gene: TRBV27
J gene: TRBJ2-3

CDR3 DNA: TGTGCCAGCAGCTTAGGGGCGGGCGGCTCCTACGAGCAGTACTTC
CDR3 protein: CASSLGAGGSYEQYF
D gene: -
CDR3 length: 15
clone size: -
V gene: TRBV7-2
J gene: TRBJ2-7

CDR3 DNA: TGTGCCAGCAGCTTAGGGCTACAACGGAACTATGGCTACACCTTC
CDR3 protein: CASSLGLQRNYGYTF
D gene: -
CDR3 length: 15
clone size: -
V gene: TRBV7-2
J gene: TRBJ1-2

CDR3 DNA: TGTGCCAGCAGCTATACTAGCGGGGGGGACGAGCAGTTCTTC
CDR3 protein: CASSYTSGGDEQFF
D gene: TRBD2
CDR3 length: 14
clone size: -
V gene: TRBV7-3
J gene: TRBJ2-1

CDR3 DNA: TGTGCCAGCACAAGGGAGGGAGCTGGAAACACCATATATTTT
CDR3 protein: CASTREGAGNTIYF
D gene: -
CDR3 length: 14
clone size: -
V gene: TRBV5-6
J gene: TRBJ1-3

CDR3 DNA: TGCGCCAGCAGTGTGACCCCAGGCCAGGGCACTGAAGCTTTCTTT
CDR3 protein: CASSVTPGQGTEAFF
D gene: -
CDR3 length: 15
clone size: -
V gene: TRBV10-2
J gene: TRBJ1-1

CDR3 DNA: TGTGCCAGTAGTATCCAGGGACAGGGATACAATGAGCAGTTCTTC
CDR3 protein: CASSIQGQGYNEQFF
D gene: TRBD1
CDR3 length: 15
clone size: -
V gene: TRBV19
J gene: TRBJ2-1

CDR3 DNA: TGTGCTAGTGGCACCCCGCGGGGAGAGACCCAGTACTTC
CDR3 protein: CASGTPRGETQYF
D gene: -
CDR3 length: 13
clone size: -
V gene: TRBV12-5
J gene: TRBJ2-5

CDR3 DNA: TGTGCCACCAGCCGCCGGGGGACAGAACACTACGAGCAGTACTTC
CDR3 protein: CATSRRGTEHYEQYF
D gene: -
CDR3 length: 15
clone size: -
V gene: TRBV15
J gene: TRBJ2-7

CDR3 DNA: TGTGCAAGTCGCTTTGGGGTTAGGGGGGTTAGCGAGCAGTACTTC
CDR3 protein: CASRFGVRGVSEQYF
D gene: -
CDR3 length: 15
clone size: -
V gene: TRBV12-2
J gene: TRBJ2-7

CDR3 DNA: TGTGCCAGCAGCCCAACTACAGATACGCAGTATTTT
CDR3 protein: CASSPTTDTQYF
D gene: -
CDR3 length: 12
clone size: -
V gene: TRBV7-8
J gene: TRBJ2-3

CDR3 DNA: TGTGCCAGCAGCCGGAGGGCGGCGGTACCGTTTGGGGATACGCAGTATTTT
CDR3 protein: CASSRRAAVPFGDTQYF
D gene: -
CDR3 length: 17
clone size: -
V gene: TRBV7-2
J gene: TRBJ2-3

CDR3 DNA: TGTGCCAGCAGCGAGAGACAGGGTACCTACGAGCAGTACTTC
CDR3 protein: CASSERQGTYEQYF
D gene: TRBD1
CDR3 length: 14
clone size: -
V gene: TRBV9
J gene: TRBJ2-7

CDR3 DNA: TGTGCCAGCAGTGTCGAAGGGGATAGTTCCTACAATGAGCAGTTCTTC
CDR3 protein: CASSVEGDSSYNEQFF
D gene: -
CDR3 length: 16
clone size: -
V gene: TRBV2
J gene: TRBJ2-1

CDR3 DNA: TGTGCCAGCAGTTTATCGTCCCCGACTAGCGGGAGGTCGTTCGAGCAGTACTTC
CDR3 protein: CASSLSSPTSGRSFEQYF
D gene: TRBD2
CDR3 length: 18
clone size: -
V gene: TRBV27
J gene: TRBJ2-7

CDR3 DNA: TGTGCCAGTAGTTCCCCCTCAGGCAATAGTGGAAACACCATATATTTT
CDR3 protein: CASSSPSGNSGNTIYF
D gene: -
CDR3 length: 16
clone size: -
V gene: TRBV19
J gene: TRBJ1-3

CDR3 DNA: TGTGCCACCAGCGACCTCCGGGGCACCGGGGAGCTGTTTTTT
CDR3 protein: CATSDLRGTGELFF
D gene: -
CDR3 length: 14
clone size: -
V gene: TRBV15
J gene: TRBJ2-2

CDR3 DNA: TGTGCCAGCAGTACCAACCGGGACAGGGTGGAGTGGACGGCTGAAGCTTTCTTT
CDR3 protein: CASSTNRDRVEWTAEAFF
D gene: TRBD1
CDR3 length: 18
clone size: -
V gene: TRBV2
J gene: TRBJ1-1

CDR3 DNA: TGTGCCAGCTCACCCCCAGACAGAGCCAACTATGGCTACACCTTC
CDR3 protein: CASSPPDRANYGYTF
D gene: -
CDR3 length: 15
clone size: -
V gene: TRBV18
J gene: TRBJ1-2

CDR3 DNA: TGCGCCAGCAGCATCGACCCAGGGCAGCCCCAGCATTTT
CDR3 protein: CASSIDPGQPQHF
D gene: -
CDR3 length: 13
clone size: -
V gene: TRBV5-1
J gene: TRBJ1-5

CDR3 DNA: TGTGCCAGCAGCGTCTCGGGGGGTAGTGGCTACACCTTC
CDR3 protein: CASSVSGGSGYTF
D gene: -
CDR3 length: 13
clone size: -
V gene: TRBV5-4
J gene: TRBJ1-2

CDR3 DNA: TGTGCCAGCAATACTAACAATGAGCAGTTCTTC
CDR3 protein: CASNTNNEQFF
D gene: -
CDR3 length: 11
clone size: -
V gene: TRBV2
J gene: TRBJ2-1

CDR3 DNA: TGTGCCAGCAGCTTGGAGTTAGCGTACAATGAGCAGTTCTTC
CDR3 protein: CASSLELAYNEQFF
D gene: -
CDR3 length: 14
clone size: -
V gene: TRBV5-6
J gene: TRBJ2-1

CDR3 DNA: TGTGCCAGCAGCTTTAATAGCGGGAGGGATGAGCAGTTCTTC
CDR3 protein: CASSFNSGRDEQFF
D gene: TRBD2
CDR3 length: 14
clone size: -
V gene: TRBV7-2
J gene: TRBJ2-1

CDR3 DNA: TGTGCTAGTGGCCTGACTGGGGCAGTCGACTATGGCTACACCTTC
CDR3 protein: CASGLTGAVDYGYTF
D gene: -
CDR3 length: 15
clone size: -
V gene: TRBV12-5
J gene: TRBJ1-2

CDR3 DNA: TGTGCCAGCCTTGGCCGTGGGAGGAACACTGAAGCTTTCTTT
CDR3 protein: CASLGRGRNTEAFF
D gene: -
CDR3 length: 14
clone size: -
V gene: TRBV2
J gene: TRBJ1-1

CDR3 DNA: TGCAGCGGGCGACAGGAAAACATTCAGTACTTC
CDR3 protein: CSGRQENIQYF
D gene: -
CDR3 length: 11
clone size: -
V gene: TRBV29-1
J gene: TRBJ2-4

CDR3 DNA: TGTGCCAGCAACAGGGATTTTACCGGGGAGCTGTTTTTT
CDR3 protein: CASNRDFTGELFF
D gene: -
CDR3 length: 13
clone size: -
V gene: TRBV6-6
J gene: TRBJ2-2

CDR3 DNA: TGTGCCAGCAGCTTACGGGCGGATGGGGGCGGGTTCGATGAAAAACTGTTTTTT
CDR3 protein: CASSLRADGGGFDEKLFF
D gene: -
CDR3 length: 18
clone size: -
V gene: TRBV7-3
J gene: TRBJ1-4

CDR3 DNA: TGTGCCAGCAGCTCCAAAGCGGGATATGGCAAAAACATTCAGTACTTC
CDR3 protein: CASSSKAGYGKNIQYF
D gene: TRBD2
CDR3 length: 16
clone size: -
V gene: TRBV11-2
J gene: TRBJ2-4

CDR3 DNA: TGTGCCAGCAGTGAATGGGGGGCAGGGATTAGCAATCAGCCCCAGCATTTT
CDR3 protein: CASSEWGAGISNQPQHF
D gene: -
CDR3 length: 17
clone size: -
V gene: TRBV6-1
J gene: TRBJ1-5

CDR3 DNA: TGTGCCAGTAGTATACACAGGGATTATGGGCAGCCCCAGCATTTT
CDR3 protein: CASSIHRDYGQPQHF
D gene: -
CDR3 length: 15
clone size: -
V gene: TRBV19
J gene: TRBJ1-5

CDR3 DNA: TGTGCCAGCAGCGTAGGGTGGAGGGGGCGGGGGAACACTGAAGCTTTCTTT
CDR3 protein: CASSVGWRGRGNTEAFF
D gene: TRBD1
CDR3 length: 17
clone size: -
V gene: TRBV9
J gene: TRBJ1-1

CDR3 DNA: TGTGCCAGCAGTCTCGGACAGGTCAATGAGCAGTTCTTC
CDR3 protein: CASSLGQVNEQFF
D gene: TRBD1
CDR3 length: 13
clone size: -
V gene: TRBV25-1
J gene: TRBJ2-1

CDR3 DNA: TGTGCCAGCAGTCCCCGCCAGGCTGATAACTATGGCTACACCTTC
CDR3 protein: CASSPRQADNYGYTF
D gene: -
CDR3 length: 15
clone size: -
V gene: TRBV6-6
J gene: TRBJ1-2

CDR3 DNA: TGTGCCAGCAGTGAATTTATGGGACAGGGCGGCACTGAAGCTTTCTTT
CDR3 protein: CASSEFMGQGGTEAFF
D gene: TRBD1
CDR3 length: 16
clone size: -
V gene: TRBV6-1
J gene: TRBJ1-1

CDR3 DNA: TGTGCCAGTAGCCTACTCCGGGATACGCAGTATTTT
CDR3 protein: CASSLLRDTQYF
D gene: -
CDR3 length: 12
clone size: once
V gene: TRBV19
J gene: TRBJ2-3

CDR3 DNA: TGCGCCAGCAGCGGCGGACAGGACAACTATGGCTACACCTTC
CDR3 protein: CASSGGQDNYGYTF
D gene: TRBD1
CDR3 length: 14
clone size: -
V gene: TRBV5-1
J gene: TRBJ1-2

CDR3 DNA: TGTGCCAGCAGCTTAGGGGTAGGCGAGCAGTTCTTC
CDR3 protein: CASSLGVGEQFF
D gene: -
CDR3 length: 12
clone size: -
V gene: TRBV11-2
J gene: TRBJ2-1

CDR3 DNA: TGTGCCACCAGCAGAGGACTCTACACAGATACGCAGTATTTT
CDR3 protein: CATSRGLYTDTQYF
D gene: -
CDR3 length: 14
clone size: -
V gene: TRBV15
J gene: TRBJ2-3

CDR3 DNA: TGCAGCGTCGACAGGGCGGTTGATGGCTACACCTTC
CDR3 protein: CSVDRAVDGYTF
D gene: TRBD1
CDR3 length: 12
clone size: -
V gene: TRBV29-1
J gene: TRBJ1-2

CDR3 DNA: TGTGCCAGCAGCCAAGGAACCGGGACAGGGACAGCTGAGCAGTTCTTC
CDR3 protein: CASSQGTGTGTAEQFF
D gene: TRBD1
CDR3 length: 16
clone size: -
V gene: TRBV3-1/TRBV3-2
J gene: TRBJ2-1

CDR3 DNA: TGTGCCAGCAGCGTAGGTCGAGGGGCGGACACTGAAGCTTTCTTT
CDR3 protein: CASSVGRGADTEAFF
D gene: -
CDR3 length: 15
clone size: -
V gene: TRBV9
J gene: TRBJ1-1

CDR3 DNA: TGTGCCACCAGCAGAGATATGGGACGAGGAAACACCATATATTTT
CDR3 protein: CATSRDMGRGNTIYF
D gene: -
CDR3 length: 15
clone size: -
V gene: TRBV15
J gene: TRBJ1-3

CDR3 DNA: TGTGCCAGCAGCGCCGGGACAGTCTATGGCTACACCTTC
CDR3 protein: CASSAGTVYGYTF
D gene: TRBD1
CDR3 length: 13
clone size: -
V gene: TRBV7-9
J gene: TRBJ1-2

CDR3 DNA: TGTGCCAGCAGCCCTCGGAGGGGGGCCATCTACGAGCAGTACTTC
CDR3 protein: CASSPRRGAIYEQYF
D gene: -
CDR3 length: 15
clone size: few
V gene: TRBV7-4
J gene: TRBJ2-7

CDR3 DNA: TGCAGCGTTGAACTAGGATACGAGCAGTACTTC
CDR3 protein: CSVELGYEQYF
D gene: -
CDR3 length: 11
clone size: -
V gene: TRBV29-1
J gene: TRBJ2-7

CDR3 DNA: TGTGCCAGCAGTTACTCGAATCTGAACGACTACTCCTACGAGCAGTACTTC
CDR3 protein: CASSYSNLNDYSYEQYF
D gene: -
CDR3 length: 17
clone size: few
V gene: TRBV6-2/TRBV6-3
J gene: TRBJ2-7

CDR3 DNA: TGTGCCAGCAGTCGCGGGGGCACCGGGGAGCTGTTTTTT
CDR3 protein: CASSRGGTGELFF
D gene: TRBD2
CDR3 length: 13
clone size: -
V gene: TRBV28
J gene: TRBJ2-2

CDR3 DNA: TGTGCCAGCAGCCGGGGGGCCCCGGCGACTGCCACTGAAGCTTTCTTT
CDR3 protein: CASSRGAPATATEAFF
D gene: -
CDR3 length: 16
clone size: -
V gene: TRBV3-1/TRBV3-2
J gene: TRBJ1-1

CDR3 DNA: TGTGCCAGCAGCTCCGAGGTCAGGTTAAGGGGAGGCTACACCTTC
CDR3 protein: CASSSEVRLRGGYTF
D gene: -
CDR3 length: 15
clone size: -
V gene: TRBV7-2
J gene: TRBJ1-2

CDR3 DNA: -
CDR3 protein: CASSFGPGGPGVGELFF
D gene: -
CDR3 length: 17
clone size: -
V gene: TRBV27
J gene: TRBJ2-2

CDR3 DNA: TGTGCCAGCACCCTCAGTCAGAACACCGGGGAGCTGTTTTTT
CDR3 protein: CASTLSQNTGELFF
D gene: -
CDR3 length: 14
clone size: -
V gene: TRBV7-3
J gene: TRBJ2-2

CDR3 DNA: TGTGCCAGCAGTTTGAGCCCGGACGGGATTCAGTACTTC
CDR3 protein: CASSLSPDGIQYF
D gene: -
CDR3 length: 13
clone size: -
V gene: TRBV12-3/TRBV12-4
J gene: TRBJ2-4